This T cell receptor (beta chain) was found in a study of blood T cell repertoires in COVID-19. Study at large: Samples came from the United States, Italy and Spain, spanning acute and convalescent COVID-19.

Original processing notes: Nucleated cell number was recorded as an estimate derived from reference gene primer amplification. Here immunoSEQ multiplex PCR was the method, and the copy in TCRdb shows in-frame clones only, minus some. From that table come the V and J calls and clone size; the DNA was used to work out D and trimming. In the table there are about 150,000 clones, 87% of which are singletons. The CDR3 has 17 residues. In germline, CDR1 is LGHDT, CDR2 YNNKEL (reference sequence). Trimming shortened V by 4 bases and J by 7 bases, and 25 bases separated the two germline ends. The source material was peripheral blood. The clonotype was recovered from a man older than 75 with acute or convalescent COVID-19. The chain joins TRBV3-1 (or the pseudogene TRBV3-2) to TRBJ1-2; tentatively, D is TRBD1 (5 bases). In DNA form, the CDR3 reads TGTGCCAGCAGCCTCTCACCGGGAGGGACGGGCGCTATTGGCTACACCTTC. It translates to CASSLSPGGTGAIGYTF.